The 14 T cell receptor beta chains given below trace back to one sample, sequenced in a study of blood T cells in healthy people across ages. A J-beta primer mix and a sample-barcoded 5' primer were used in a second PCR of roughly 6 to 12 cycles. From the 5' RACE reads, TCRdb called clonotypes with MiXCR, one entry per CDR3 protein. The sample has 850,000 to 1,300,000 distinct CDR3 sequences, 40% to 50% seen once. Sequenced sample: blood. Source of these receptors: a woman aged 55-69 years in good health.

In its sample, this clonotype was seen a few times. J is TRBJ2-1 and V is TRBV6-2 or TRBV6-3, with 13 positions matching TRBD2. CDR1 and CDR2 (germline): MNHEY, SVGEGT. J gave up 7 bases and V 1 base, and 4 bases lay outside the gene matches. The CDR3 runs 16 residues. The CDR3 DNA sequence: TGTGCCAGCAGTTACTATGGACTAGCGGGAGTTAATGAGCAGTTCTTC. This codes for CASSYYGLAGVNEQFF.

This clonotype was counted a few times. The chain uses TRBV5-1 and TRBJ2-7; D possibly corresponds to TRBD2 (6 bases). Trimming removed 4 bases from V and 1 base from J, with 12 bases in between. Germline V gene data show CDR1 as SGHRS and CDR2 as YFSETQ. This CDR3 is built from 14 residues. The CDR3 DNA reads TGCGCCAGCAGCCCCTTGGCGGGATCCTACGAGCAGTACTTC. Translated, it gives CASSPLAGSYEQYF.

The chain combines TRBV27 with TRBJ2-7, with a tentative D call TRBD1 (6 bases). Trimming stripped 1 base from V and 5 bases from J, with 18 bases between. From germline, CDR1 is MNHEY and CDR2 SMNVEV (reference sequence). The CDR3 is made up of 16 amino acids. The CDR3 loop is CASSLYGVAGDDEQYF. The CDR3 DNA follows: TGTGCCAGCAGTTTATATGGCGTGGCAGGGGACGACGAGCAGTACTTC.

The chain is built from TRBV9 and TRBJ2-5, with 9 nucleotides matching TRBD2. V was clipped by 5 bases and J by 3 bases; unmatched bases: 8. The length of the CDR3 is 15 residues. The V gene's germline CDR1 is SGDLS and CDR2 YYNGEE. The CDR3 bases are TGTGCCAGCAGAGGGGCCGGCGGGAGGGAAGAGACCCAGTACTTC. Amino acid sequence: CASRGAGGREETQYF.

The chain uses TRBV7-8 and TRBJ2-7, with 7 bases lining up with TRBD1. CDR3 length equals 15 residues. V lost 4 bases and J lost 7; bases outside the gene matches: 13. Germline loops: CDR1 SGHVS, CDR2 FQNEAQ. The CDR3 region is CASSYQGQILREQYF. The CDR3 DNA sequence: TGTGCCAGCAGCTACCAGGGACAGATCCTTCGGGAGCAGTACTTC.

There are many counts of this clonotype. V usage is TRBV4-1 and J usage is TRBJ2-5; tentatively, D is TRBD2 (6 bases). Trimming removed 1 base from V and 2 bases from J, with 14 bases in between. The length of the CDR3 is 16 residues. Germline CDR1 reads MGHRA; CDR2 reads YSYEKL. CDR3 DNA: TGCGCCAGCAGCCAAGGGGACCGGGACTTACAAGAGACCCAGTACTTC. Its translation is CASSQGDRDLQETQYF.

This sequence joins TRBV7-2 and TRBJ1-4; D call uncertain. The CDR3 has 14 residues. The V end was cut by 4 bases, the J end by 4 bases, with 10 bases between. Germline V CDR1 and CDR2: SGHTA, FQGNSA. The CDR3 DNA reads TGTGCCAGCAGCTGGAGGGCGGATAATGAAAAACTGTTTTTT. This encodes CASSWRADNEKLFF.

The chain has TRBV6-5 and TRBJ2-4; TRBD2 agrees at 7 bases. The J call could be wrong; TRBJ2-7 is a better fit for the DNA end. The CDR3 length is 14 residues. Germline CDR1 reads MNHEY; CDR2 reads SVGAGI. Here the CDR3 DNA reads TGTGCCAGCAGCCTCGGGGGGATGTCGGGCGAGCAGTACTTC. It codes for CASSLGGMSGEQYF.

V usage is TRBV4-1 and J usage is TRBJ2-1; 14 bases agree with TRBD2. The V segment lost 0 bases and the J segment 12 bases; nucleotides outside the gene matches: 13. CDR1 and CDR2 (germline): MGHRA, YSYEKL. The CDR3 runs 18 residues. The CDR3 protein is CASSQDWGGLAGVVGQFF. The CDR3 region has the DNA TGCGCCAGCAGCCAAGATTGGGGGGGACTAGCGGGAGTAGTAGGGCAGTTCTTC.

The table lists this clonotype with a few counts. The chain carries TRBV5-1 and TRBJ2-1; the match to TRBD2 covers 10 bases. Germline CDR1 and CDR2: SGHRS and YFSETQ. Trimming removed 3 bases from V and 9 bases from J; junction bases left unmatched: 9. This CDR3 comprises 15 residues. CDR3 sequence: CASSSLAGGQGEQFF. CDR3 nucleotides: TGCGCCAGCAGCTCCTTAGCGGGAGGTCAAGGTGAGCAGTTCTTC.

This clonotype was seen a few times. CDR3 sequence: CSAMDRGVTKNIQYF. CDR3 in DNA: TGCAGCGCCATGGACAGGGGGGTAACCAAAAACATTCAGTACTTC. The chain uses TRBV29-1 and TRBJ2-4, with 10 bases lining up with TRBD1. The V gene end was trimmed by 7 bases and the J gene end by 2 bases; junction bases not matched to a gene: 8. Germline loops: CDR1 SQVTM, CDR2 ANQGSEA. The CDR3 totals 15 residues.

This chain connects TRBV9 to TRBJ2-4; D unclear. This CDR3 comprises 16 residues. Germline-derived CDR1 and CDR2 are SGDLS and YYNGEE. The V end lost 1 base, the J end lost 0 bases, and 11 bases lay between the germline ends. DNA of the CDR3: TGTGCCAGCAGCGTAAGAGGTACCTTAGCCAAAAACATTCAGTACTTC. Protein product: CASSVRGTLAKNIQYF.

V usage is TRBV12-3 or TRBV12-4 and J usage is TRBJ2-3, with 9 bases matching TRBD1. The CDR3 contains 15 residues. The ends lost 6 bases at V and 3 bases at J; junction bases unmatched: 7. This CDR3 reads CASRVTGQGTDTQYF. CDR3 coding DNA: TGTGCCAGCAGGGTTACGGGACAGGGTACAGATACGCAGTATTTT.

Remarks on this clonotype: This may be a read error, as it is one base from a much larger clone. As DNA, the CDR3 is TGTGCCAGCAGCGCGGGGACAGGGGATGGCGAGACCCAGTACTTC. Translation gives CASSAGTGDGETQYF. The chain joins TRBV9 to TRBJ2-5; TRBD1 matches 10 bases. The junction had 7 bases not matched to a gene; V was cut back by 3 bases and J by 5 bases. Germline CDR1 SGDLS, CDR2 YYNGEE. The CDR3 is 15 amino acids. The full variable domain, completed using reference TRBV9 and TRBJ2-5, is DSGVTQTPKHLITATGQRVTLRCSPRSGDLSVYWYQQSLDQGLQFLIQYYNGEERAKGNILERFSAQQFPDLHSELNLSSLELGDSALYFCASSAGTGDGETQYFGPGTRLLVL.